These T cell receptor beta chains were read from a single sample in a study of cytomegalovirus exposure and HLA in healthy donors. Sequenced by immunoSEQ multiplex PCR; TCRdb stores in-frame clones only, minus some. Among 100,000 to 150,000 clones listed, 8.5% to 10% were seen once. Sequencing input: PBMCs. All receptors come from a man in his forties or fifties in good health and CMV-seronegative. Both conserved end residues are part of each CDR3. Fields, in order: J gene, D gene, V gene, clone size, CDR3 protein, CDR3 DNA. The D gene is left open where the match is weak. Size tells how often a clone was seen (once, few, many) or the class of an expanded clone, and some rows leave it out.

TRBJ1-5 . TRBV5-1 few CASSLGGSQPQHF TGCGCCAGCAGCTTGGGAGGAAGTCAGCCCCAGCATTTT
TRBJ2-7 . TRBV12-2 few CASRPGTATLF TGTGCAAGTCGCCCGGGGACAGCCACTTTATTC
TRBJ2-1 . TRBV7-8 . CASSGGQYNEQFF TGTGCCAGCAGCGGTGGACAGTACAATGAGCAGTTCTTC
TRBJ2-7 . TRBV11-2 few CASSLDLRSHSYEQYF TGTGCCAGCAGCTTAGATCTGAGATCCCACTCCTACGAGCAGTACTTC
TRBJ1-1 . TRBV19 . CASTLGNTEAFF TGTGCCAGCACCCTAGGAAACACTGAAGCTTTCTTT
TRBJ1-2 . TRBV28 . CASSQGQYGYTF TGTGCCAGCAGCCAGGGTCAGTATGGCTACACCTTC
TRBJ2-2 . TRBV27 . CASSLGGDTGELFF TGTGCCAGCAGTTTAGGCGGGGACACCGGGGAGCTGTTTTTT
TRBJ2-7 . TRBV7-9 few CASSLGGTSYYEQYF TGTGCCAGCAGCTTAGGGGGGACATCGTACTACGAGCAGTACTTC
TRBJ2-7 TRBD2 TRBV7-9 . CASSPPSGAPYEQYF TGTGCCAGCAGCCCGCCTAGCGGGGCTCCCTACGAGCAGTACTTC
TRBJ1-3 TRBD1 TRBV5-1 few CASSLRGRAGNTIYF TGCGCCAGCTCCCTCAGGGGGCGTGCTGGAAACACCATATATTTT
TRBJ2-7 . TRBV5-5 few CASSFGHEQYF TGTGCCAGCAGCTTTGGGCACGAGCAGTACTTC
TRBJ1-5 TRBD1 TRBV6-5 few CASSLSQGTQPQHF TGTGCCAGCAGTTTATCACAGGGGACGCAGCCCCAGCATTTT
TRBJ2-7 . TRBV2 few CASNRGSSHEQYF TGTGCCAGCAATCGGGGGAGCTCCCACGAGCAGTACTTC
TRBJ1-1 . TRBV9 . CASNIGSTNTEAFF TGTGCCAGCAACATAGGGAGTACGAACACTGAAGCTTTCTTT
TRBJ2-3 TRBD2 TRBV18 . CASSSTSGEHFSTDTQYF TGTGCCAGCTCATCGACTAGCGGGGAACATTTTAGCACAGATACGCAGTATTTT
TRBJ1-1 . TRBV5-1 . CASSLTGNTEAFF TGCGCCAGCAGCTTGACAGGGAACACTGAAGCTTTCTTT
TRBJ2-3 . TRBV5-1 . CASSLISSTDTQYF TGCGCCAGCAGCTTGATTTCTAGCACAGATACGCAGTATTTT
TRBJ2-1 TRBD1 TRBV29-1 few CSVETGRYNEQFF TGCAGCGTTGAGACAGGGCGGTACAATGAGCAGTTCTTC
TRBJ2-7 TRBD2 TRBV6-1 . CASSEETSTSHEQYF TGTGCCAGCAGTGAAGAGACTAGCACCAGCCACGAGCAGTACTTC
TRBJ2-2 TRBD1 TRBV2 . CASRTGGSAGELFF TGTGCCAGCCGCACAGGGGGATCGGCCGGGGAGCTGTTTTTT
TRBJ2-7 TRBD1 TRBV19 . CASSLGQGRRYEQYF TGTGCCAGTAGTCTCGGACAGGGGAGACGCTACGAGCAGTACTTC
TRBJ2-5 . TRBV5-1 . CASSLVGSQETQYF TGCGCCAGCAGCTTGGTGGGGAGCCAAGAGACCCAGTACTTC
TRBJ2-5 . TRBV19 . CASSERETQYF TGTGCCAGTAGTGAGAGGGAGACCCAGTACTTC
TRBJ1-2 TRBD1 TRBV5-4 . CASSRDRVGGYTF TGTGCCAGCAGCCGCGACAGGGTTGGTGGCTACACCTTC
TRBJ2-7 . TRBV6-1 few CASSVTRTYEQYF TGTGCCAGCAGTGTAACTAGGACCTACGAGCAGTACTTC
TRBJ2-1 TRBD1 TRBV7-8 . CASSSGTGPYNEQFF TGTGCCAGCAGCTCCGGGACAGGGCCCTACAATGAGCAGTTCTTC
TRBJ2-5 TRBD2 TRBV15 . CATSRGGDSGTQYF TGTGCCACCAGCAGGGGGGGGGATTCCGGGACCCAGTACTTC
TRBJ2-7 . TRBV30 few CAWSDGLGGEQYF TGTGCCTGGAGCGACGGGTTAGGAGGCGAGCAGTACTTC
TRBJ1-5 . TRBV7-9 few CASSLAREDQPQHF TGTGCCAGCAGCCTCGCCAGGGAAGATCAGCCCCAGCATTTT
TRBJ1-5 . TRBV7-9 few CASSSTSNQPQHF TGTGCCAGCAGCTCTACGTCCAATCAGCCCCAGCATTTT
TRBJ2-2 . TRBV4-1 few CASSQESEELFF TGCGCCAGCAGCCAAGAATCAGAGGAGCTGTTTTTT
TRBJ1-5 TRBD1 TRBV5-8 few CASSWGDSQPQHF TGTGCCAGCAGCTGGGGGGACAGTCAGCCCCAGCATTTT
TRBJ1-3 . TRBV14 . CALNPGPSGNTIYF TGTGCCTTAAACCCAGGGCCCTCTGGAAACACCATATATTTT
TRBJ2-7 TRBD1 TRBV19 . CASSPRQGSYEQYF TGTGCCAGTAGTCCTAGACAGGGAAGCTACGAGCAGTACTTC
TRBJ1-1 TRBD1 TRBV5-4 . CASKGQGPTEAFF TGTGCCAGCAAAGGACAGGGCCCCACTGAAGCTTTCTTT
TRBJ1-4 TRBD1 TRBV7-2 few CASSLDQGAEKLFF TGTGCCAGCAGCTTAGACCAGGGGGCTGAAAAACTGTTTTTT
TRBJ2-7 TRBD1 TRBV7-8 few CASSPSGTGVSYEQYF TGTGCCAGCAGCCCTTCCGGGACAGGGGTATCCTACGAGCAGTACTTC
TRBJ2-1 TRBD1 TRBV7-2 few CASSRTGSYNEQFF TGTGCCAGCAGCCGGACAGGGAGTTACAATGAGCAGTTCTTC
TRBJ1-4 . TRBV27 few CASRRRGFGEKLFF TGTGCCAGCAGGCGTAGGGGGTTCGGGGAAAAACTGTTTTTT
TRBJ1-6 . TRBV5-1 . CASSLQGRGSPLHF TGCGCCAGCAGCTTACAAGGAAGGGGGTCACCCCTCCACTTT
TRBJ1-4 TRBD1 TRBV29-1 few CSARTGSQEKLFF TGCAGCGCCAGGACAGGGTCTCAGGAAAAACTGTTTTTT
TRBJ2-7 . TRBV5-6 . CASSLGLTIYEQYF TGTGCCAGCAGCTTGGGACTGACTATCTACGAGCAGTACTTC
TRBJ1-3 . TRBV28 few CASSFRFREAFSGNTIYF TGTGCCAGCAGTTTTCGTTTCAGGGAGGCCTTCTCTGGAAACACCATATATTTT
TRBJ1-5 . TRBV19 few CASLTGTGPQHF TGTGCCAGCCTCACAGGGACGGGGCCCCAGCATTTT
TRBJ1-5 TRBD1 TRBV5-1 few CASSLDPRTGSMSNQPQHF TGCGCCAGCAGCTTGGACCCCCGGACAGGGTCGATGAGCAATCAGCCCCAGCATTTT
TRBJ1-1 . TRBV6-5 few CASSYSSLQGVVFF TGTGCCAGCAGTTACTCCTCTTTACAAGGGGTAGTTTTCTTT
TRBJ1-1 . TRBV29-1 . CSVLPQNTEAFF TGCAGCGTGCTCCCACAGAACACTGAAGCTTTCTTT
TRBJ1-6 TRBD1 TRBV27 . CASSSTGVEPLHF TGTGCCAGCAGTTCTACAGGGGTAGAACCCCTCCACTTT
TRBJ1-3 . TRBV6-6 . CASSSTGLENTIYF TGTGCCAGCAGCTCCACAGGATTGGAAAACACCATATATTTT
TRBJ2-7 TRBD2 TRBV30 few CAWSRASGTYEQYF TGTGCCTGGAGTAGAGCTAGCGGAACCTACGAGCAGTACTTC
TRBJ1-2 TRBD1 TRBV7-6 . CASSKQGVHGYTF TGTGCCAGCAGCAAACAGGGGGTTCATGGCTACACCTTC
TRBJ1-1 . TRBV5-1 few CASSSQGLGTEAFF TGCGCCAGCAGCTCCCAGGGGTTGGGGACTGAAGCTTTCTTT
TRBJ1-6 . TRBV10-3 few CAISESAGAYGSPLHF TGTGCCATCAGTGAATCGGCAGGGGCGTATGGTTCACCCCTCCACTTT
TRBJ1-6 . TRBV6-5 few CASSSWRSPLHF TGTGCCAGCAGTTCGTGGAGGTCACCCCTCCACTTT